This TCR beta chain was recovered during a study of control samples from healthy donors and cancer patients. Method: immunoSEQ multiplex PCR; TCRdb's copy keeps in-frame clones and lacks some. The sample lists 150,000 or so clones, around 94% seen once, with approximately 15% in the top ten. Germline V gives CDR1 LNHDA, CDR2 SQIVND (reference sequence). This CDR3 contains 15 residues. V shed 5 bases and J 8 bases; nucleotides not matched to a gene: 5. Source material: PBMCs. This TCR came from a man aged 55 to 70 with colorectal cancer. The genes are TRBV19 and TRBJ2-1; 14 bases fit TRBD2. CDR3 nucleotides: TGTGCCAGTAGTCGACTAGCGGGGGGGCCCGATGAGCAGTTCTTC. Encoded protein: CASSRLAGGPDEQFF.